A few counts support the clone carrying this T cell receptor (beta chain). Its antigen is still unknown. This specimen belongs to a study of T cell responses to AZD1222 COVID-19 vaccine. Points from the study as a whole: Donors were largely white British and mainly female; clonal diversity was possibly underestimated. Sampled repertoires all dated from after the peak T cell response.

Trimming took off 6 bases at V and 2 bases at J, with 14 bases between the two ends. From germline, CDR1 is SNHLY and CDR2 FYNNEI. The CDR3 covers 14 residues. Here immunoSEQ multiplex PCR was the method, and the copy in TCRdb shows in-frame clones only, minus some. The sample contains about 130,000 clones, approximately 86% of which appear only once. The clonotype originates from an adult in good health. The rearrangement links TRBV2 to TRBJ2-7; maybe TRBD2 (5 bases). The sample here was peripheral blood, taken on day 0 of AZD1222 vaccination. The CDR3 DNA follows: TGTGCCAGCAGAAACGGGATGTCCACCTACGAGCAGTACTTC. It yields the protein CASRNGMSTYEQYF.